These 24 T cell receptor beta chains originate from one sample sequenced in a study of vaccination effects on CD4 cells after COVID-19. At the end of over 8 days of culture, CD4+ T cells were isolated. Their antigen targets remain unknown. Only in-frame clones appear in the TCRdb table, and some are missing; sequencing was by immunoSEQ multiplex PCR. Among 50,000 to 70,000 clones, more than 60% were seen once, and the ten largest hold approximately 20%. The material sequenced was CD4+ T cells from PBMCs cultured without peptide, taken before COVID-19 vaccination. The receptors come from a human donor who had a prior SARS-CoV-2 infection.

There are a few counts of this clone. The CDR3 protein is CASRFSGGQGRSSPLHF. CDR3 bases: TGCGCCAGCAGATTTAGCGGGGGACAGGGAAGGAGCTCACCCCTCCACTTT. V usage is TRBV5-1 and J usage is TRBJ1-6; 9 nucleotides line up with TRBD1. Germline assignment: CDR1 SGHRS and CDR2 YFSETQ. V was pared by 5 bases and J by 10 bases, with 16 bases of the junction left unmatched. CDR3 length: 17 amino acids. Drawing the rest from reference TRBV5-1 and TRBJ1-6, the complete variable domain is KAGVTQTPRYLIKTRGQQVTLSCSPISGHRSVSWYQQTPGQGLQFLFEYFSETQRNKGNFPGRFSGRQFSNSRSEMNVSTLELGDSALYLCASRFSGGQGRSSPLHFGNGTRLTVT.

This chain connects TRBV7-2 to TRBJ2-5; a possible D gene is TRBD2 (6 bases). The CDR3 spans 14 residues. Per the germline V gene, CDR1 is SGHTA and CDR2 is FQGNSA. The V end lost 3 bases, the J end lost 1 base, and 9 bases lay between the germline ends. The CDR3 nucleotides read TGTGCCAGCAGCTTTGTAGCGGCCCAAGAGACCCAGTACTTC. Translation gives CASSFVAAQETQYF.

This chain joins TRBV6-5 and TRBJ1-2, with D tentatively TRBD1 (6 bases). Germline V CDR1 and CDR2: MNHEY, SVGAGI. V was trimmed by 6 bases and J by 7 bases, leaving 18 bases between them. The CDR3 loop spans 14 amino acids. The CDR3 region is CASSRDTTGLGYTF. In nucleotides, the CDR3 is TGTGCCAGCAGCAGGGACACCACGGGGCTTGGCTACACCTTC.

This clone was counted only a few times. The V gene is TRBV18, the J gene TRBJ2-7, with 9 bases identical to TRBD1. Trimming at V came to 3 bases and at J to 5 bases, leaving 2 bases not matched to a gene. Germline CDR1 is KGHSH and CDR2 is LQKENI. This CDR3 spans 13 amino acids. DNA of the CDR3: TGTGCCAGCTCACCCGGGACAGGGAACGAGCAGTACTTC. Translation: CASSPGTGNEQYF.

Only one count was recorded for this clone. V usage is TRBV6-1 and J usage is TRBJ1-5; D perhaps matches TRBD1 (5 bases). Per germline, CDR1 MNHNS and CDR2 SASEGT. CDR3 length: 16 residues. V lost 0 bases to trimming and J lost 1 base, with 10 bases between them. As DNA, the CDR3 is TGTGCCAGCAGTGAAGCCGGGGGAGGCAGCAATCAGCCCCAGCATTTT. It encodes CASSEAGGGSNQPQHF.

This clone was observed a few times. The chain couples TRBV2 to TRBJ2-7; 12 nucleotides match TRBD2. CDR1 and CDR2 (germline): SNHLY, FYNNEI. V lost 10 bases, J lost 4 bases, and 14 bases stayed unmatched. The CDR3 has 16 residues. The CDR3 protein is CATQGLAGGPWYEQYF. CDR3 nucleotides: TGTGCCACCCAGGGTCTAGCGGGAGGGCCGTGGTACGAGCAGTACTTC.

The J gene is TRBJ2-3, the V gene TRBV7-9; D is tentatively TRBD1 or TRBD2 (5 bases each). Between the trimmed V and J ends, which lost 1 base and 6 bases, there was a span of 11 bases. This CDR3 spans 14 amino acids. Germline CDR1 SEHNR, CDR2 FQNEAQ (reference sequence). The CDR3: CASSLGGFVDTQYF. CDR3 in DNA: TGTGCCAGCAGCTTAGGGGGGTTTGTTGATACGCAGTATTTT.

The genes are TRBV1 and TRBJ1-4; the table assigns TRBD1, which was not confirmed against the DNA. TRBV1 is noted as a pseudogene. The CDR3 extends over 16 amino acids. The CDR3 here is CTSSLRRGATNEKLFF. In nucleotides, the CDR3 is TGCACCAGCAGCCTTCGCAGGGGTGCAACTAATGAAAAACTGTTTTTT.

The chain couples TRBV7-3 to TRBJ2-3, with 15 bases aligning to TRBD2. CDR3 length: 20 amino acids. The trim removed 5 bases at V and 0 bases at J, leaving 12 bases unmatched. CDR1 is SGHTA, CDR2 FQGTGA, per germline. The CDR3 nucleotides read TGTGCCAGCAGCGTACAGATCCCGGGACTAGCGGGGGGCAGCACAGATACGCAGTATTTT. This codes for CASSVQIPGLAGGSTDTQYF.

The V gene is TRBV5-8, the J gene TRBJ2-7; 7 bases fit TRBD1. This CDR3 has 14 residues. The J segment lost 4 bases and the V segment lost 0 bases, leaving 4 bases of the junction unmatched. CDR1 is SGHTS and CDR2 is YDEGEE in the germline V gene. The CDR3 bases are TGTGCCAGCAGCTTGGGGACAGGAGTTTACGAGCAGTACTTC. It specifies CASSLGTGVYEQYF.

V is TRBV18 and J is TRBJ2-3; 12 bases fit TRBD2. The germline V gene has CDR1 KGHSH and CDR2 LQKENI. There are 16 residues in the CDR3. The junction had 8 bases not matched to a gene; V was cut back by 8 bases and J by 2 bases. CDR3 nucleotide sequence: TGTGCCAGCAGTGGTGGACTAGCGGGAATCACAGATACGCAGTATTTT. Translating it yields CASSGGLAGITDTQYF.

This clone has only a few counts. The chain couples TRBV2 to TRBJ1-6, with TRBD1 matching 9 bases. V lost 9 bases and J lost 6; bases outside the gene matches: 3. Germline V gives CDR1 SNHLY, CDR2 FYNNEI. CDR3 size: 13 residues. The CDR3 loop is CARSQGANSPLHF. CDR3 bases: TGTGCCAGATCACAGGGGGCTAATTCACCCCTCCACTTT.

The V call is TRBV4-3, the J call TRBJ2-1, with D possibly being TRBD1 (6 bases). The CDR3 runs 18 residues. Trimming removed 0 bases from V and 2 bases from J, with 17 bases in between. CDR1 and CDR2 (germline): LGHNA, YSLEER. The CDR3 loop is CASSQEQTDRSTYNEQFF. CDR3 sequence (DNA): TGCGCCAGCAGCCAAGAGCAGACGGACAGATCGACCTACAATGAGCAGTTCTTC.

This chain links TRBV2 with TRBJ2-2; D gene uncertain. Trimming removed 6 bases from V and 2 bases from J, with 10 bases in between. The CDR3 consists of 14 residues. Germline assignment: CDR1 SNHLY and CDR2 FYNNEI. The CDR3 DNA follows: TGTGCCAGCAGCCGTACAGCTAACACCGGGGAGCTGTTTTTT. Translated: CASSRTANTGELFF.

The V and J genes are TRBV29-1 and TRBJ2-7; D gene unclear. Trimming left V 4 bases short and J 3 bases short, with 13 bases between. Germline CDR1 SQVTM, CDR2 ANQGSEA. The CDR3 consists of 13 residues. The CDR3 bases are TGCAGCGTTGTCAGAACGGGCGTCTACGAGCAGTACTTC. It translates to CSVVRTGVYEQYF.

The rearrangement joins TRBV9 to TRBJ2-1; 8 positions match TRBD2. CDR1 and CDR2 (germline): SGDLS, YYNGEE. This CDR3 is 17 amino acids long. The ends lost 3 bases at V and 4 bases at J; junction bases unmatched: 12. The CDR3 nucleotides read TGTGCCAGCAGCGGAAGCGGGAGTGGGTCTCAATACAATGAGCAGTTCTTC. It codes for CASSGSGSGSQYNEQFF.

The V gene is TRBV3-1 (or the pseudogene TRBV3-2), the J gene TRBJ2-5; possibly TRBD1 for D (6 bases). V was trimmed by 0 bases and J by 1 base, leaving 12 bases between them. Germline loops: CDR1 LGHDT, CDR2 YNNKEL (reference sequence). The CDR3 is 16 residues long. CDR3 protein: CASSQDWGQGQETQYF. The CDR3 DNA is TGTGCCAGCAGCCAAGATTGGGGGCAGGGCCAAGAGACCCAGTACTTC.

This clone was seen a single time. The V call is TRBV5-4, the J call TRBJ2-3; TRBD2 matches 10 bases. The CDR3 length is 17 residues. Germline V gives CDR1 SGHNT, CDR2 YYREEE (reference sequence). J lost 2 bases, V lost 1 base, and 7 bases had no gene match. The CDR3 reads CASSLYSLAGITDTQYF. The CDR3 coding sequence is TGTGCCAGCAGCTTGTATTCACTAGCGGGAATCACAGATACGCAGTATTTT. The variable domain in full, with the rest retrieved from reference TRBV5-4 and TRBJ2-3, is ETGVTQSPTHLIKTRGQQVTLRCSSQSGHNTVSWYQQALGQGPQFIFQYYREEENGRGNFPPRFSGLQFPNYSSELNVNALELDDSALYLCASSLYSLAGITDTQYFGPGTRLTVL.

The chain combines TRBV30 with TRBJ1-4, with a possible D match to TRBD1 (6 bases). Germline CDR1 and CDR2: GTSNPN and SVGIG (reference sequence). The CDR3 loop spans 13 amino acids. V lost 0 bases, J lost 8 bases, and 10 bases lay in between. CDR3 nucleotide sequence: TGTGCCTGGAGTGTTGGGACAAGAGAAAAACTGTTTTTT. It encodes CAWSVGTREKLFF.

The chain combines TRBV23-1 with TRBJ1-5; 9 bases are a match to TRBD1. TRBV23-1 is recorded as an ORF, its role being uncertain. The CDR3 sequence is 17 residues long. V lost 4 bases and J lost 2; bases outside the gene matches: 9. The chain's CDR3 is CASSLIERQGGNQPQHF. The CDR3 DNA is TGCGCCAGCAGTCTCATTGAGCGACAGGGGGGCAATCAGCCCCAGCATTTT.

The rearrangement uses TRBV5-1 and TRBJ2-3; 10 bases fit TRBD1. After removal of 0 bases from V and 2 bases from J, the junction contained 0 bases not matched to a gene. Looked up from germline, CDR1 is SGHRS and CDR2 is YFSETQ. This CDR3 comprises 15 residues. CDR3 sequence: CASSLGQGATDTQYF. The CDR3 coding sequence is TGCGCCAGCAGCTTGGGACAGGGGGCCACAGATACGCAGTATTTT.

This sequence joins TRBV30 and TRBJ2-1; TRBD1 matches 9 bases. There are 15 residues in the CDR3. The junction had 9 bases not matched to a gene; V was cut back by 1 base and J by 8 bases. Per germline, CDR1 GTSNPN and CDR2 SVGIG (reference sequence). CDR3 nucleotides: TGTGCCTGGAGTGAGGGACAGGGACCCCACGATGAGCAGTTCTTC. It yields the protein CAWSEGQGPHDEQFF.

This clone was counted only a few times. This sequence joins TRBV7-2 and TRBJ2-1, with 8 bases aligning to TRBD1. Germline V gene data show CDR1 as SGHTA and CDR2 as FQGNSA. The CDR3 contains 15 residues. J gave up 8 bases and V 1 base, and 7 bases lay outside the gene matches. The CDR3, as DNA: TGTGCCAGCAGCTTAGTTCAGGGGGCGCTTTATGAGCAGTTCTTC. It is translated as CASSLVQGALYEQFF.

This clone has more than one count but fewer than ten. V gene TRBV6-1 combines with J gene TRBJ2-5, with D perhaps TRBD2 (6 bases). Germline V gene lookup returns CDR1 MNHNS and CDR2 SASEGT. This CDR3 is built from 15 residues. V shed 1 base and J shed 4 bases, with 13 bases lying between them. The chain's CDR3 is CASSEGGTLVETQYF. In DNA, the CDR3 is TGTGCCAGCAGTGAAGGCGGGACTTTGGTAGAGACCCAGTACTTC.